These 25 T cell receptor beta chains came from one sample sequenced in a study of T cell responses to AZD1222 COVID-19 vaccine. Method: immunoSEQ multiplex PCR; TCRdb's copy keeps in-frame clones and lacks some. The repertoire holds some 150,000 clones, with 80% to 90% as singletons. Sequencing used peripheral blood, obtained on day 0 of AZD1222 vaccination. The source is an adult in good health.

In DNA, the CDR3 is TGTGCCAGCAGCCAAGGCCAGGGCTACGAGCAGTACTTC. Protein product: CASSQGQGYEQYF. V usage is TRBV14 and J usage is TRBJ2-7, with a weak D call TRBD1 (5 bases). Between the trimmed V and J ends, which lost 1 base and 3 bases, there was a span of 7 bases. The germline CDR1 and CDR2 sequences are SGHDN and FVKESK. CDR3 length: 13 amino acids.

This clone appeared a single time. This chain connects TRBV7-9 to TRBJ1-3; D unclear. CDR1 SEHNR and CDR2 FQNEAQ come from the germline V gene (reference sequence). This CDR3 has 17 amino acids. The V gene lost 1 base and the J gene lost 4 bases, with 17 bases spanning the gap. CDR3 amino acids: CASSLEEGRLQGNTIYF. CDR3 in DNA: TGTGCCAGCAGCTTAGAAGAAGGGAGGCTGCAAGGAAACACCATATATTTT.

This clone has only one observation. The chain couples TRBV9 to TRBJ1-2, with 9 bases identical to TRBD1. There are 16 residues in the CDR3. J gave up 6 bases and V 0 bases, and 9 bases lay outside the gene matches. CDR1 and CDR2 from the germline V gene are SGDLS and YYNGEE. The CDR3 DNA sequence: TGTGCCAGCAGCGTAGCTGGGGGGGGACAGGGTGATGGCTACACCTTC. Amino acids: CASSVAGGGQGDGYTF.

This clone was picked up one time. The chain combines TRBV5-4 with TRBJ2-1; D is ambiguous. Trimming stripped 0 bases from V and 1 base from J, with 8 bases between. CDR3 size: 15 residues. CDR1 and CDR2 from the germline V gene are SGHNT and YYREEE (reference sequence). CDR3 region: CASSLGGMSYNEQFF. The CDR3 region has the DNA TGTGCCAGCAGCTTGGGGGGTATGTCCTACAATGAGCAGTTCTTC.

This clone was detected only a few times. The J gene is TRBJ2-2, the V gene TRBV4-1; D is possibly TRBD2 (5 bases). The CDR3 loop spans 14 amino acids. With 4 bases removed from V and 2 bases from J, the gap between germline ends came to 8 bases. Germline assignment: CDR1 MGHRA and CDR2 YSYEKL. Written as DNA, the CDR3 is TGCGCCAGCAGCCGGTCGGGAAACACCGGGGAGCTGTTTTTT. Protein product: CASSRSGNTGELFF.

The CDR3 loop reads CSAQTQGEAFF. CDR3 DNA sequence: TGCAGTGCTCAAACCCAGGGAGAAGCTTTCTTT. The chain links TRBV20-1 to TRBJ1-1, with a possible D match to TRBD1 (5 bases). V gave up 5 bases and J gave up 8 bases, with 12 bases separating them. The CDR3 has 11 amino acids. CDR1 and CDR2 from the germline V gene are DFQATT and SNEGSKA (reference sequence).

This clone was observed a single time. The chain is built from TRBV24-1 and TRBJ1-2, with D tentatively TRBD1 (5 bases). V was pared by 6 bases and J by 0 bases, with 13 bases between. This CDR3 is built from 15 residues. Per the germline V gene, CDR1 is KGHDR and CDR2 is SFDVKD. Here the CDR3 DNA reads TGTGCCACCAGTCGAGGGGACGGCCCTAACTATGGCTACACCTTC. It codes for CATSRGDGPNYGYTF.

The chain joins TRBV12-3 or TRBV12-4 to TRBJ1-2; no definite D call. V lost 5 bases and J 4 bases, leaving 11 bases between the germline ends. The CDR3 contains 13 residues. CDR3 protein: CASSMGLVYGYTF. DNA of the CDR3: TGTGCCAGCAGTATGGGGTTGGTCTATGGCTACACCTTC.

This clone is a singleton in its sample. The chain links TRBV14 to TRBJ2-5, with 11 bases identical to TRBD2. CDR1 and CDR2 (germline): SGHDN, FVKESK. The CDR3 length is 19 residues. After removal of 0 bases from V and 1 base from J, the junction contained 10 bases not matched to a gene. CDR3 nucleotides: TGTGCCAGCAGCCAAGAGGGGGGGGGACTAGCGGAACTCCAAGAGACCCAGTACTTC. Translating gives CASSQEGGGLAELQETQYF.

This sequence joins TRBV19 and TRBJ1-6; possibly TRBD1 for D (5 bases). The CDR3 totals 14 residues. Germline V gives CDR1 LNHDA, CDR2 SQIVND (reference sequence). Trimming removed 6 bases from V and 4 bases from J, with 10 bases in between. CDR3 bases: TGTGCCAGTAGCTCGACAGTTTATAATTCACCCCTCCACTTT. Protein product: CASSSTVYNSPLHF.

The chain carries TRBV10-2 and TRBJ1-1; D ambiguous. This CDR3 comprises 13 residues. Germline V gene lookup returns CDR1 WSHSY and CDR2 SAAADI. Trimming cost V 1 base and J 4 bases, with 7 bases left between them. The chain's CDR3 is CASSEWTPTEAFF. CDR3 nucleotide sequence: TGCGCCAGCAGTGAGTGGACGCCCACTGAAGCTTTCTTT.

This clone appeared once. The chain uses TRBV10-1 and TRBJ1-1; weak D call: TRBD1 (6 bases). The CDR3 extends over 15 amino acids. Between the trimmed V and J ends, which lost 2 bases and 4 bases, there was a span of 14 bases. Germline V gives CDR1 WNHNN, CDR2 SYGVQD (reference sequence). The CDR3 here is CASSEVKGGSTEAFF. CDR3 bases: TGCGCCAGCAGTGAGGTCAAGGGGGGTAGCACTGAAGCTTTCTTT.

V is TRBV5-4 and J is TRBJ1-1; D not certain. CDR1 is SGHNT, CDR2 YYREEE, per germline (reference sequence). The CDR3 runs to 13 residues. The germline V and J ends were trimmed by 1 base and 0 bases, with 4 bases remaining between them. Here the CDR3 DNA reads TGTGCCAGCAGCTTGCCGGTGAACACTGAAGCTTTCTTT. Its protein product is CASSLPVNTEAFF.

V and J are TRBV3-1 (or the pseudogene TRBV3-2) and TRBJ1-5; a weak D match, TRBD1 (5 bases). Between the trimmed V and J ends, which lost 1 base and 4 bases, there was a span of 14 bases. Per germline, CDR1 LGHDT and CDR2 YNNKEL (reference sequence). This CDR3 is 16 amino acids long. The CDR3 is CASSQGMSGGNQPQHF. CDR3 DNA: TGTGCCAGCAGCCAAGGTATGTCGGGGGGTAATCAGCCCCAGCATTTT.

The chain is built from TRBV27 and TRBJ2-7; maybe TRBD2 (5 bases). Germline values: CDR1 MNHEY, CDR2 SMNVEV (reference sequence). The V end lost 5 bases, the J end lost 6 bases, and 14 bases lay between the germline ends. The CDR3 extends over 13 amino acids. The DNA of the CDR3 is TGTGCCAGCAGTCTCGGGGTACCCGGCGAGCAGTACTTC. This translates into CASSLGVPGEQYF.

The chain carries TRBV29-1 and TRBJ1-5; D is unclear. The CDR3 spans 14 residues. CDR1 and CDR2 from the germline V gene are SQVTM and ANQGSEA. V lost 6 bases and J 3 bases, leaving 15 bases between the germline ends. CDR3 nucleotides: TGCAGCGTGCGGGTGGGCACGATCAATCAGCCCCAGCATTTT. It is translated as CSVRVGTINQPQHF. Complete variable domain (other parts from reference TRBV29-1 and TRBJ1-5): SAVISQKPSRDICQRGTSLTIQCQVDSQVTMMFWYRQQPGQSLTLIATANQGSEATYESGFVIDKFPISRPNLTFSTLTVSNMSPEDSSIYLCSVRVGTINQPQHFGDGTRLSIL.

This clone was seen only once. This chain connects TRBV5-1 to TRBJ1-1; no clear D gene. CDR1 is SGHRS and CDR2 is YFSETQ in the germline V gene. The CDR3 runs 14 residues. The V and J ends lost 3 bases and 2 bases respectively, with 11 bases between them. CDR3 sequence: CASSSRSINTEAFF. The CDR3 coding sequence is TGCGCCAGCAGCTCCCGGAGTATTAACACTGAAGCTTTCTTT.

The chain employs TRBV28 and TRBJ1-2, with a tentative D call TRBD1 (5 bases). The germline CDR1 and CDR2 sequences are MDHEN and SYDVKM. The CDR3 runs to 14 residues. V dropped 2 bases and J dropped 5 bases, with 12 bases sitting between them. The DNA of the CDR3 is TGTGCCAGCAGTTTAGGGACGGGGCGTTATGGCTACACCTTC. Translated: CASSLGTGRYGYTF.

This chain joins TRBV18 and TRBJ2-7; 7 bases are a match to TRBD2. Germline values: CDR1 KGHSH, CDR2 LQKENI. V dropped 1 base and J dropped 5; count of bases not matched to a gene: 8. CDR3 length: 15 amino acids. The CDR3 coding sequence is TGTGCCAGCTCACCACGGGCTAGCGGAGGCGACGAGCAGTACTTC. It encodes CASSPRASGGDEQYF.

CDR3 protein: CASTVQLGQPQHF. The CDR3 nucleotides read TGTGCCAGCACTGTTCAGTTGGGGCAGCCCCAGCATTTT. The J gene is TRBJ1-5, the V gene TRBV25-1; D is unresolved. Per the germline V gene, CDR1 is MGHDK and CDR2 is SYGVNS. The CDR3 runs to 13 residues. Trimming pared 7 bases from V and 7 bases from J, leaving 14 bases between.

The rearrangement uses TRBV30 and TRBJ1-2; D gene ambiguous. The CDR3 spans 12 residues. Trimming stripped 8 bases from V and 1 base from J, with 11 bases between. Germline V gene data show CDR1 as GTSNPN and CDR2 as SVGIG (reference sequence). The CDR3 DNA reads TGTGCCGCCAGAGGGCGTAACTATGGCTACACCTTC. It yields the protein CAARGRNYGYTF.

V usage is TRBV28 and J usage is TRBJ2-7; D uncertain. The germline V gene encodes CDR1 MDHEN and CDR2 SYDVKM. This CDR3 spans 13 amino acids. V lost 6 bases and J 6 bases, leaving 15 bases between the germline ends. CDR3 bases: TGTGCCAGCAGATCCCCGTCCCTCTCCGAGCAGTACTTC. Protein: CASRSPSLSEQYF.

DNA for the CDR3: TGTGCCAGCAGCTTTGGAGTGGGGACGGATAGCAATCAGCCCCAGCATTTT. Its protein is CASSFGVGTDSNQPQHF. The V call is TRBV7-9, the J call TRBJ1-5; tentative D call: TRBD1 (5 bases). CDR1 is SEHNR, CDR2 FQNEAQ, per germline (reference sequence). This CDR3 region has 17 residues. Trimming took 3 bases from V and 0 from J, leaving 15 bases between them.

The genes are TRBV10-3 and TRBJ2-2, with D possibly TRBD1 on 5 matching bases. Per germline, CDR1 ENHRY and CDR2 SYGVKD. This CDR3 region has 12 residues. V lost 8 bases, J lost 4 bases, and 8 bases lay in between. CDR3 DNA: TGTGCCATCGGAAGGGGCACCGGGGAGCTGTTTTTT. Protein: CAIGRGTGELFF.

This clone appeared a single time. The CDR3 is CASSPEGLGQGKFF. CDR3 sequence (DNA): TGTGCCAGCAGCCCAGAGGGCCTAGGACAGGGGAAGTTCTTC. The genes are TRBV7-2 and TRBJ2-1; 9 bases are shared with TRBD1. Per the germline V gene, CDR1 is SGHTA and CDR2 is FQGNSA. J lost 14 bases, V lost 5 bases, and 13 bases had no gene match. The length of the CDR3 is 14 residues. Full variable domain (outside the CDR3, taken from reference TRBV7-2 and TRBJ2-1): GAGVSQSPSNKVTEKGKDVELRCDPISGHTALYWYRQSLGQGLEFLIYFQGNSAPDKSGLPSDRFSAERTGGSVSTLTIQRTQQEDSAVYLCASSPEGLGQGKFFGPGTRLTVL.